Presented here are 9 T cell receptor beta chains from one specimen sequenced in a study of shared clonotypes between healthy human individuals. Method: immunoSEQ multiplex PCR; TCRdb's copy keeps in-frame clones and lacks some. The table lists around 700,000 clones, around 72% of them singletons, with less than 2% in the top ten. The sequencing sample was made of memory CD4+ T cells sorted from blood. Subset defined: CD45RA-negative fraction. Receptors were obtained from a woman aged 30 to 39 in good health.

The chain joins TRBV25-1 to TRBJ2-1; no clear D gene. Germline CDR1 is MGHDK and CDR2 is SYGVNS. This CDR3 region has 14 residues. Trimming took off 2 bases at V and 4 bases at J, with 9 bases between the two ends. In DNA form, the CDR3 reads TGTGCCAGCAGTGAAGAGGACGGTTACAATGAGCAGTTCTTC. Protein product: CASSEEDGYNEQFF.

With regard to this clone: A junction boundary mismatches the germline segment, possibly from a read error. Other nucleotide sequences in the sample specify the same CDR3. V gene TRBV29-1 combines with J gene TRBJ2-5; D uncertain. Looked up from germline, CDR1 is SQVTM and CDR2 is ANQGSEA. The CDR3 totals 10 residues. CDR3 loop: CSAEQETQYF. CDR3 nucleotides: TGCAGCGCTGAACAAGAGACCCAGTACTTC.

This CDR3 is CASSQVSGSTSGELFF. In DNA, the CDR3 is TGTGCCAGCTCCCAGGTTAGCGGGAGTACAAGCGGGGAGCTGTTTTTT. V gene TRBV18 combines with J gene TRBJ2-2; 9 bases are shared with TRBD2. The V gene end was trimmed by 6 bases and the J gene end by 7 bases; junction bases not matched to a gene: 12. Germline values: CDR1 KGHSH, CDR2 LQKENI. The CDR3 runs 16 residues.

This clone has just a few counts. The V gene is TRBV7-6, the J gene TRBJ2-4; 7 nucleotides align to TRBD2. The junction had 11 bases not matched to a gene; V was cut back by 3 bases and J by 6 bases. The CDR3 loop spans 16 amino acids. Germline V gives CDR1 SGHVS, CDR2 FNYEAQ. The CDR3 loop is CASSFPMAGDRNIQYF. The CDR3 region has the DNA TGTGCCAGCAGCTTCCCAATGGCGGGAGATCGAAACATTCAGTACTTC.

This chain connects TRBV2 to TRBJ2-5; perhaps TRBD1 as D (6 bases). Between the trimmed V and J ends, which lost 4 bases and 7 bases, there was a span of 16 bases. CDR1 is SNHLY and CDR2 is FYNNEI in the germline V gene. The CDR3 is 14 amino acids. CDR3 sequence: CASSGTVGTGTQYF. Written as DNA, the CDR3 is TGTGCCAGCAGTGGGACAGTGGGGACCGGGACCCAGTACTTC. Filled out from reference TRBV2 and TRBJ2-5, the complete variable domain reads EPEVTQTPSHQVTQMGQEVILRCVPISNHLYFYWYRQILGQKVEFLVSFYNNEISEKSEIFDDQFSVERPDGSNFTLKIRSTKLEDSAMYFCASSGTVGTGTQYFGPGTRLLVL.

The V and J genes are TRBV12-5 and TRBJ2-2; possibly TRBD2 for D (5 bases). V was clipped by 0 bases and J by 5 bases, with 13 bases between them. Germline CDR1 LGHNT, CDR2 FRNRAP. This CDR3 region has 16 residues. CDR3 nucleotide sequence: TGTGCTAGTGGTTTGGTGGTCGGGATTGGAACCGGGGAGCTGTTTTTT. It encodes CASGLVVGIGTGELFF.

V gene TRBV28 combines with J gene TRBJ1-5, with D maybe TRBD1 (6 bases). Trimming cost V 6 bases and J 7 bases, with 16 bases left between them. Germline CDR1 MDHEN, CDR2 SYDVKM. The CDR3 has 14 residues. CDR3 region: CASSNIQGWQPQHF. The DNA for the CDR3 is TGTGCCAGCAGCAACATACAGGGTTGGCAGCCCCAGCATTTT.

Only a few counts were recorded for this clone. The chain is built from TRBV4-1 and TRBJ1-1; TRBD1 aligns across 7 bases. Germline V CDR1 and CDR2: MGHRA, YSYEKL. The CDR3 spans 14 residues. After removal of 4 bases from V and 7 bases from J, the junction contained 9 bases not matched to a gene. This CDR3 is CASSPRLRDSEAFF. The CDR3 region has the DNA TGCGCCAGCAGCCCGCGACTCCGGGACAGTGAAGCTTTCTTT.

This sequence joins TRBV18 and TRBJ1-1; D gene unclear. Germline loops: CDR1 KGHSH, CDR2 LQKENI. This CDR3 contains 12 residues. V shed 5 bases and J shed 7 bases, with 11 bases lying between them. Written as DNA, the CDR3 is TGTGCCAGCTCAACGAACTATGATGAAGCTTTCTTT. Translating it yields CASSTNYDEAFF.